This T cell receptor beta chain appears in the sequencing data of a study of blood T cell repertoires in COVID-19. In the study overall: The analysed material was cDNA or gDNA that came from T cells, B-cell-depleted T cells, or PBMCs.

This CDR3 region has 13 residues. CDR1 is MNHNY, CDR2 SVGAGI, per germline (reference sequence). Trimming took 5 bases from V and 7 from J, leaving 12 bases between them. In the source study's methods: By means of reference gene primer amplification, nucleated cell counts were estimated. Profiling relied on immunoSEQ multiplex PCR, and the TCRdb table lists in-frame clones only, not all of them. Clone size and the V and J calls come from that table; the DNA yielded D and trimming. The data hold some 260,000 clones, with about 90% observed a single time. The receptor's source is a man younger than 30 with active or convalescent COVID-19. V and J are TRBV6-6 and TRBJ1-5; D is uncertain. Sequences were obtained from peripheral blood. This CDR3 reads CASSPTAEQPQHF. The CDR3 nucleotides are TGTGCCAGCAGTCCTACGGCGGAGCAGCCCCAGCATTTT.